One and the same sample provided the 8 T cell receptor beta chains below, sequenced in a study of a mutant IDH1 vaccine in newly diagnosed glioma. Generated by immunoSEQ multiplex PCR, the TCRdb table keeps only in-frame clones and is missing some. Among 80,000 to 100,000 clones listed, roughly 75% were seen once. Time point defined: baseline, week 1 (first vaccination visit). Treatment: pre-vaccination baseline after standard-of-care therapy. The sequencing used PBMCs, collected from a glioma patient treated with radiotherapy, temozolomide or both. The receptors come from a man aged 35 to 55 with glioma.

Written as DNA, the CDR3 is TGTGCCAGCAGTTTTCAAGGAGAATTTAACTATGGCTACACCTTC. It is translated as CASSFQGEFNYGYTF. The chain employs TRBV28 and TRBJ1-2; D gene uncertain. The V gene lost 3 bases and the J gene lost 1 base, with 12 bases spanning the gap. CDR1 and CDR2 (germline): MDHEN, SYDVKM. This CDR3 has 15 amino acids.

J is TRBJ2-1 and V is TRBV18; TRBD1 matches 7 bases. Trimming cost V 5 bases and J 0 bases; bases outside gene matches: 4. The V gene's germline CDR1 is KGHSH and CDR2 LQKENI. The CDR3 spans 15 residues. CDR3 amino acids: CASSRTGGSYNEQFF. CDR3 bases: TGTGCCAGCTCAAGGACAGGAGGCTCCTACAATGAGCAGTTCTTC.

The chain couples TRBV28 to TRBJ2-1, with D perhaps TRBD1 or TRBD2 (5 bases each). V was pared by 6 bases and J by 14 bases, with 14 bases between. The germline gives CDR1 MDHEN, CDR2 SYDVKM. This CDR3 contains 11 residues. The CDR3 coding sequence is TGTGCCAGCAGCTCGGGAAGGGACGAGTTCTTC. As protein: CASSSGRDEFF.

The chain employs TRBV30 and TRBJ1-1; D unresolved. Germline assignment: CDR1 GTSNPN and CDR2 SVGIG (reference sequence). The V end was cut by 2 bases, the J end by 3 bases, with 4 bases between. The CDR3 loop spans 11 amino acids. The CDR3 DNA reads TGTGCCTGGAGTCCTTACACTGAAGCTTTCTTT. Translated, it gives CAWSPYTEAFF. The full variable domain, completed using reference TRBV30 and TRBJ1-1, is SQTIHQWPATLVQPVGSPLSLECTVEGTSNPNLYWYRQAAGRGLQLLFYSVGIGQISSEVPQNLSASRPQDRQFILSSKKLLLSDSGFYLCAWSPYTEAFFGQGTRLTVV.

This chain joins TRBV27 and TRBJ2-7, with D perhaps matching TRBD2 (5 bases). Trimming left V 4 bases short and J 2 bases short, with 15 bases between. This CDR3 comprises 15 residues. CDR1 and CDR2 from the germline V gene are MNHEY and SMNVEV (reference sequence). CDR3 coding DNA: TGTGCCAGCAGTTCCAAACTCAGGAGGCCCTACGAGCAGTACTTC. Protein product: CASSSKLRRPYEQYF.

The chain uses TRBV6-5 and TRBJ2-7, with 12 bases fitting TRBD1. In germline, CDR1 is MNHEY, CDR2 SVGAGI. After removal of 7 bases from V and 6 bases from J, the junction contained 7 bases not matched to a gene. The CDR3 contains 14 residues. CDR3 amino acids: CASKPGQGAFEQYF. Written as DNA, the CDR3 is TGTGCCAGCAAACCGGGACAGGGGGCCTTCGAGCAGTACTTC.

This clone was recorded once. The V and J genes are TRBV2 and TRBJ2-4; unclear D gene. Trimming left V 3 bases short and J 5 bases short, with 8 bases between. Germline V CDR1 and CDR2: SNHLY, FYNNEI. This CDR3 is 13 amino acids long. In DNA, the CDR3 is TGTGCCAGCAGTGAGGACCTCCAAAACATTCAGTACTTC. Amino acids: CASSEDLQNIQYF.

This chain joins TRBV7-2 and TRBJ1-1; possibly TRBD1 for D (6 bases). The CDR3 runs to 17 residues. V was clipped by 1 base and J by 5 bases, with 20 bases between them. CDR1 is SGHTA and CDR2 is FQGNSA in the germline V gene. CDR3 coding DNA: TGTGCCAGCAGCTTAGTGGGAACAGTTACAGGGAAGACTGAAGCTTTCTTT. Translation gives CASSLVGTVTGKTEAFF.